Listed here are 4 T cell receptor beta chains from one sample, sequenced in a study of blood T cell repertoires in COVID-19. Using immunoSEQ multiplex PCR, the repertoire was profiled, and TCRdb retains in-frame clones only, with some absent. The data hold around 140,000 clones, with roughly nine tenths observed a single time. Sequencing input: PBMCs or T cells enriched from blood (not recorded which). All receptors derive from a woman between 40 and 55 years old who had been exposed to COVID-19.

This chain uses TRBV28 with TRBJ2-7, with 11 bases lining up with TRBD2. Germline V gene data show CDR1 as MDHEN and CDR2 as SYDVKM. CDR3 length equals 12 residues. The J segment lost 12 bases and the V segment lost 2 bases, leaving 3 bases of the junction unmatched. The CDR3 spells CASSLPGLAGYF. CDR3 bases: TGTGCCAGCAGTTTACCCGGACTAGCGGGGTACTTC. The whole variable domain, filled in from reference TRBV28 and TRBJ2-7, reads DVKVTQSSRYLVKRTGEKVFLECVQDMDHENMFWYRQDPGLGLRLIYFSYDVKMKEKGDIPEGYSVSREKKERFSLILESASTNQTSMYLCASSLPGLAGYFGPGTRLTVT.

This rearrangement joins TRBV9 to TRBJ1-2; 11 bases map to TRBD1. The CDR3 sequence is 17 residues long. Germline assignment: CDR1 SGDLS and CDR2 YYNGEE. Germline trimming cut 4 bases from V and 4 bases from J; bases unmatched to any gene: 12. This CDR3 reads CASSTGQGAPLGYGYTF. DNA for the CDR3: TGTGCCAGCAGCACTGGACAGGGGGCCCCTCTAGGCTATGGCTACACCTTC.

This clone was recorded once. The rearrangement joins TRBV11-2 to TRBJ1-2; D unclear. Trimming pared 5 bases from V and 7 bases from J, leaving 26 bases between. CDR1 and CDR2 from the germline V gene are SGHAT and FQNNGV. The CDR3 spans 17 residues. Here the CDR3 reads CASSLGPSSRTGGGYTF. CDR3 in DNA: TGTGCCAGCAGCCTAGGCCCCTCCAGCAGGACGGGAGGTGGCTACACCTTC. The full variable domain, its missing parts supplied by reference TRBV11-2 and TRBJ1-2, is EAGVAQSPRYKIIEKRQSVAFWCNPISGHATLYWYQQILGQGPKLLIQFQNNGVVDDSQLPKDRFSAERLKGVDSTLKIQPAKLEDSAVYLCASSLGPSSRTGGGYTFGSGTRLTVV.

V is TRBV29-1 and J is TRBJ2-3; possible D gene TRBD1, 6 bases. CDR1 SQVTM and CDR2 ANQGSEA come from the germline V gene. The CDR3 consists of 15 residues. V was pared by 7 bases and J by 2 bases, with 19 bases between. CDR3 in DNA: TGCAGCGGGAACCCGACAGGAGGACACACAGATACGCAGTATTTT. Protein sequence: CSGNPTGGHTDTQYF.